The count of the clone carrying this TCR beta chain is one. Its matching antigen is unknown. TCRdb called the reads again in MiXCR, with one record for every CDR3 protein. The sample includes roughly 500,000 distinct CDR3 sequences, 30% to 35% of them seen just once. Trimming removed 3 bases from V and 5 bases from J, with 17 bases in between. The CDR3 runs to 15 residues. Germline CDR1 reads LNHDA; CDR2 reads SQIVND (reference sequence). The data were obtained in a study of T cell repertoires in cytomegalovirus infection. This clonotype was sampled from a human donor in good health (CMV status not recorded). Some clones in this sample may be carry-over from other donors' samples. This sequence joins TRBV19 and TRBJ2-7; D unresolved. The input for sequencing was cultured PBMCs, taken from culture after CMV antigen stimulation. The CDR3 reads CASSITVDTVNEQYF. The DNA of the CDR3 is TGTGCCAGTAGTATTACGGTAGATACAGTAAACGAGCAGTACTTC.